Presented here are 4 T cell receptor beta chains from one specimen sequenced in a study of T cells after yellow fever vaccination. TCRdb called the 5' RACE reads again in MiXCR, with one record for every CDR3 protein. The repertoire holds about 320,000 distinct CDR3 sequences, around 7% seen once, with 18% in the top ten. Here the sequenced sample was PBMCs, taken about 41 days after the first yellow fever vaccination. The receptors shown here come from a young man who received the YFV17D yellow fever vaccine.

This clonotype has more than one count but fewer than ten. V and J are TRBV12-3 or TRBV12-4 and TRBJ1-2, with a tentative D call TRBD1 (5 bases). This CDR3 is built from 12 residues. V was shortened by 5 bases and J by 10 bases, with 14 bases between the two germline ends. CDR3 sequence (DNA): TGTGCCAGCAGTCATACAGGTTGGAACTACACCTTC. This codes for CASSHTGWNYTF.

The chain carries TRBV15 and TRBJ2-4, with a tentative D call TRBD1 (6 bases). The CDR3 sequence is 16 residues long. The germline V and J ends were trimmed by 4 bases and 8 bases, with 21 bases remaining between them. Germline V gene data show CDR1 as LNHNV and CDR2 as YYDKDF (reference sequence). The CDR3 coding sequence is TGTGCCACCAGCAATACTAGGCAGGGGCCGAGGGACATTCAGTACTTC. It yields the protein CATSNTRQGPRDIQYF.

This sequence joins TRBV12-3 or TRBV12-4 and TRBJ1-6, with 8 positions matching TRBD1. The V gene end was trimmed by 6 bases and the J gene end by 6 bases; junction bases not matched to a gene: 4. This CDR3 has 14 residues. As DNA, the CDR3 is TGTGCCAGCAGGCGACAGGGGAGTAATTCACCCCTCCACTTT. Its protein product is CASRRQGSNSPLHF.

This clonotype has only a few counts. The chain employs TRBV15 and TRBJ1-3, with D unresolved. The CDR3 length is 13 residues. The V gene lost 8 bases and the J gene lost 0 bases, with 8 bases spanning the gap. Germline V gives CDR1 LNHNV, CDR2 YYDKDF (reference sequence). This chain's CDR3 is CATAGDSGNTIYF. CDR3 coding DNA: TGTGCCACCGCAGGTGACTCTGGAAACACCATATATTTT.